Presented here are 27 T cell receptor beta chains from one specimen sequenced in a study of Graves' ophthalmopathy and Graves' hyperthyroidism. Researchers took RNA transcripts and amplified TCR beta CDR3 regions from them. HTBI primers were employed in first-round RT-PCR, then a second-round multiplex PCR followed. TCRdb ran MiXCR on the multiplex PCR reads and lists one entry per CDR3 protein. The data contain about 590,000 distinct CDR3 sequences, under 45% of them singletons. Sequenced material: peripheral blood or thyroid tissue (not recorded which). The source is an adult man with Graves' hyperthyroidism.

In this sample, this clonotype turned up many times. The genes are TRBV7-8 and TRBJ2-7; TRBD2 matches at 7 bases. J lost 3 bases, V lost 3 bases, and 11 bases had no gene match. The CDR3 sequence is 16 residues long. In germline, CDR1 is SGHVS, CDR2 FQNEAQ. The CDR3: CASSLSVAGVHYEQYF. Written as DNA, the CDR3 is TGTGCCAGCAGCTTGAGTGTGGCGGGGGTGCACTACGAGCAGTACTTC.

The chain joins TRBV7-9 to TRBJ1-2; D call uncertain. This CDR3 spans 13 amino acids. V was cut by 6 bases and J by 12 bases, with 20 bases left in between. The germline gives CDR1 SEHNR, CDR2 FQNEAQ (reference sequence). The CDR3 region is CASSPNERPGDTF. The DNA for the CDR3 is TGTGCCAGCAGTCCTAACGAGAGGCCTGGAGACACCTTC. The full variable domain, in which reference TRBV7-9 and TRBJ1-2 provide the parts outside the CDR3, is DTGVSQNPRHKITKRGQNVTFRCDPISEHNRLYWYRQTLGQGPEFLTYFQNEAQLEKSRLLSDRFSAERPKGSFSTLEIQRTEQGDSAMYLCASSPNERPGDTFGSGTRLTVV.

This clonotype was counted many times. This sequence joins TRBV4-2 and TRBJ2-5; D unresolved. Trimming stripped 0 bases from V and 5 bases from J, with 13 bases between. Germline V CDR1 and CDR2: LGHNA, YNFKEQ. This CDR3 has 15 amino acids. CDR3 in amino acids: CASSQEVTPGETQYF. The CDR3 DNA sequence: TGTGCCAGCAGCCAAGAGGTGACCCCTGGGGAGACCCAGTACTTC.

The chain uses TRBV10-3 and TRBJ1-4; 8 positions match TRBD1. Trimming took 10 bases from V and 6 from J; bases not matched to a gene: 22. Germline V gene data show CDR1 as ENHRY and CDR2 as SYGVKD. The CDR3 contains 18 residues. CDR3 sequence reads: CASRSQPGQANTDEKLFF. The CDR3, as DNA: TGTGCCAGCAGAAGCCAGCCGGGACAGGCGAATACTGATGAAAAACTGTTTTTT.

CDR3 protein: CASSADRNTEAGEETQYF. The CDR3, as DNA: TGTGCCAGCAGCGCCGACAGGAACACTGAAGCGGGTGAAGAGACCCAGTACTTC. The gene calls are TRBV7-6 and TRBJ2-5; D is tentatively TRBD1 or TRBD2 (6 bases each). Trimming shortened V by 5 bases and J by 3 bases, and 25 bases separated the two germline ends. Looked up from germline, CDR1 is SGHVS and CDR2 is FNYEAQ. The CDR3 sequence is 18 residues long.

The CDR3 spells CASSLAGRVGGYAQYF. The CDR3 DNA reads as TGTGCCAGCAGCTTAGCTGGCAGGGTAGGGGGATATGCCCAGTACTTC. V usage is TRBV7-2 and J usage is TRBJ2-5, with D possibly TRBD1 on 6 matching bases. The CDR3 is 16 amino acids. Per germline, CDR1 SGHTA and CDR2 FQGNSA. The V and J ends lost 0 bases and 9 bases respectively, with 20 bases between them. Full variable domain (missing parts from reference TRBV7-2 and TRBJ2-5): GAGVSQSPSNKVTEKGKDVELRCDPISGHTALYWYRQSLGQGLEFLIYFQGNSAPDKSGLPSDRFSAERTGGSVSTLTIQRTQQEDSAVYLCASSLAGRVGGYAQYFGPGTRLLVL.

This clonotype was recorded many times. The chain employs TRBV11-3 and TRBJ2-5; 7 nucleotides agree with TRBD1. Germline lookup yields CDR1 SGHNT and CDR2 YENEEA. This CDR3 contains 15 residues. Trimming took 6 bases from V and 2 from J; bases not matched to a gene: 9. The CDR3: CASREDRKIQETQYF. DNA for the CDR3: TGTGCCAGCAGGGAGGACAGGAAAATTCAAGAGACCCAGTACTTC. Supplemented by reference TRBV11-3 and TRBJ2-5, the full variable domain reads EAGVVQSPRYKIIEKKQPVAFWCNPISGHNTLYWYLQNLGQGPELLIRYENEEAVDDSQLPKDRFSAERLKGVDSTLKIQPAELGDSAVYLCASREDRKIQETQYFGPGTRLLVL.

With regard to this clonotype: A much larger clone is a single base away; this may be a read error. The chain couples TRBV12-3 or TRBV12-4 to TRBJ1-4, with a possible D match to TRBD1 (6 bases). The CDR3 totals 14 residues. The CDR3 protein is CASSPRTVRENLFF. In nucleotides, the CDR3 is TGTGCCAGCAGTCCGAGGACAGTTAGGGAAAACCTGTTTTTT.

This clonotype appeared many times. The chain is built from TRBV19 and TRBJ1-5; TRBD1 might be the D (6 bases). This CDR3 is built from 15 residues. V dropped 7 bases and J dropped 7 bases, with 20 bases sitting between them. The germline CDR1 and CDR2 sequences are LNHDA and SQIVND (reference sequence). This CDR3 is CASTSLGATRQPQHF. The CDR3, as DNA: TGTGCCAGTACCTCGTTGGGGGCGACCCGGCAGCCCCAGCATTTT.

This clonotype was recorded once. This rearrangement joins TRBV25-1 to TRBJ2-7; D uncertain. Germline-derived CDR1 and CDR2 are MGHDK and SYGVNS. The CDR3 sequence is 10 residues long. V dropped 8 bases and J dropped 3 bases, with 5 bases sitting between them. The CDR3, as DNA: TGTGCCAGCCCGTACTACGAGCAGTACTTC. Translating gives CASPYYEQYF.

This clonotype was counted many times. The chain uses TRBV29-1 and TRBJ2-7; TRBD2 matches 14 bases. V dropped 3 bases and J dropped 7; count of bases not matched to a gene: 5. This CDR3 comprises 14 residues. CDR1 SQVTM and CDR2 ANQGSEA come from the germline V gene. CDR3 sequence (DNA): TGCAGCGTTGAGGGACTAGCGGGAGTGGGGGAGCAGTACTTC. Translated, it gives CSVEGLAGVGEQYF.

The rearrangement joins TRBV29-1 to TRBJ2-7; no reliable D call. TRBJ2-5 explains the end of the DNA better; the J call may be wrong. Germline CDR1 is SQVTM and CDR2 is ANQGSEA. This CDR3 has 10 residues. CDR3 in amino acids: CSDPRETQYF. The CDR3 coding sequence is TGCAGCGATCCTCGAGAGACCCAGTACTTC.

On this clonotype: A junction end diverges from the germline sequence, so it may reflect a read error. DNA for the CDR3: TGTGCCAGCAGTTACTCGACCAGCCTCGGTAGCTCCTATAATTCACCCCTCCACTTT. Translated: CASSYSTSLGSSYNSPLHF. The chain combines TRBV10-3 with TRBJ1-6; D is undetermined. The CDR3 loop spans 19 amino acids. Germline-derived CDR1 and CDR2 are ENHRY and SYGVKD.

The chain carries TRBV2 and TRBJ1-4; no clear D. The germline gives CDR1 SNHLY, CDR2 FYNNEI. V lost 4 bases and J lost 6, with 12 bases in between. This CDR3 spans 14 amino acids. In DNA form, the CDR3 reads TGTGCCAGCAGTGGTTTCTTCCCAGATGAAAAACTGTTTTTT. Translated, it gives CASSGFFPDEKLFF.

This clonotype was observed a few times. The CDR3 carries no conserved terminal phenylalanine or tryptophan, so it likely arises from a read error. The V call is TRBV14, the J call TRBJ2-5; D is unresolved. Germline V gives CDR1 SGHDN, CDR2 FVKESK. The CDR3 is made up of 14 amino acids. Trimming removed 0 bases at V and 3 bases at J, with 8 bases between. CDR3 residues: CASSQESGEETQYS. The CDR3 DNA reads TGTGCCAGCAGCCAAGAATCTGGGGAAGAGACCCAGTACTCC.

The chain combines TRBV2 with TRBJ2-3; 7 bases agree with TRBD1. The CDR3 totals 15 residues. After removal of 8 bases from V and 2 bases from J, the junction contained 10 bases not matched to a gene. Germline V gives CDR1 SNHLY, CDR2 FYNNEI. This CDR3 reads CASGPQTGITDTQYF. Here the CDR3 DNA reads TGTGCCAGCGGTCCTCAGACAGGGATCACAGATACGCAGTATTTT.

The chain has TRBV20-1 and TRBJ1-4, with D hard to call. The germline V gene encodes CDR1 DFQATT and CDR2 SNEGSKA (reference sequence). The CDR3 is 16 amino acids. Between the trimmed V and J ends, which lost 0 bases and 8 bases, there was a span of 19 bases. Here the CDR3 reads CSARDSLGGLGEKLFF. Here the CDR3 DNA reads TGCAGTGCTAGAGATAGCCTGGGAGGGCTGGGAGAAAAACTGTTTTTT.

There are many counts of this clonotype. DNA for the CDR3: TGCAGTGCTAGAAGGTCCGTTACCGGGGAGCTGTTTTTT. Protein: CSARRSVTGELFF. The V call is TRBV20-1, the J call TRBJ2-2; D unresolved. The CDR3 consists of 13 residues. Germline loops: CDR1 DFQATT, CDR2 SNEGSKA (reference sequence). The V end was cut by 2 bases, the J end by 5 bases, with 9 bases between.

This chain connects TRBV7-2 to TRBJ1-6, with D perhaps matching TRBD1 (5 bases). CDR1 and CDR2 from the germline V gene are SGHTA and FQGNSA. This CDR3 is 15 amino acids long. Trimming took 4 bases from V and 9 from J, leaving 16 bases between them. This CDR3 is CASSSGGTARSPLHF. CDR3 nucleotides: TGTGCCAGCAGCTCTGGGGGGACGGCGCGTTCACCCCTCCACTTT. The full variable domain, with the rest looked up from reference TRBV7-2 and TRBJ1-6, is GAGVSQSPSNKVTEKGKDVELRCDPISGHTALYWYRQSLGQGLEFLIYFQGNSAPDKSGLPSDRFSAERTGGSVSTLTIQRTQQEDSAVYLCASSSGGTARSPLHFGNGTRLTVT.

This clonotype was found a few times. V usage is TRBV27 and J usage is TRBJ2-7; 9 nucleotides agree with TRBD1. The CDR3 extends over 13 amino acids. CDR1 and CDR2 from the germline V gene are MNHEY and SMNVEV (reference sequence). V trimming: 6 bases; J trimming: 5 bases; junction bases outside the gene matches: 5. The DNA for the CDR3 is TGTGCCAGCAGGATACAGGGGGCCCACGAGCAGTACTTC. Protein: CASRIQGAHEQYF.

This chain uses TRBV6-1 with TRBJ2-7; unclear D gene. The V gene's germline CDR1 is MNHNS and CDR2 SASEGT. There are 14 residues in the CDR3. Between the trimmed V and J ends, which lost 4 bases and 7 bases, there was a span of 17 bases. CDR3 nucleotides: TGTGCCAGCAGTGGTGAGGACGTCCTTAGGGAGCAGTACTTC. It yields the protein CASSGEDVLREQYF.

This clonotype was seen only once. One base away lies a much larger clone, so this may be a sequencing read error. This chain uses TRBV20-1 with TRBJ2-7, with TRBD2 matching over 14 bases. The CDR3 runs 16 residues. The germline V gene encodes CDR1 DFQATT and CDR2 SNEGSKA (reference sequence). CDR3 DNA: TGCGGTGCTAGAGACGGGACTAGCGGGAGTTTGTACGAGCAGTACTTC. Encoded protein: CGARDGTSGSLYEQYF.

A note on this clonotype: A much larger clone lies a single base off, so this may be a read error. V and J are TRBV7-3 and TRBJ2-7; D ambiguous. CDR3 length: 13 residues. CDR1 SGHTA and CDR2 FQGTGA come from the germline V gene. The CDR3 DNA is TGTGCCGGCAGCTCCCGGTCGGGTTACGAGCAGTACTTC. It is translated as CAGSSRSGYEQYF.

This sequence joins TRBV5-1 and TRBJ2-5, with no clear D. The end of the DNA aligns better with TRBJ2-1, so the J call may be wrong. This CDR3 contains 15 residues. Germline values: CDR1 SGHRS, CDR2 YFSETQ. The CDR3 DNA reads as TGCGCCAGCAGCTTGGGCACTCTGACCGGCAATGAGCAGTTCTTC. Residues: CASSLGTLTGNEQFF.

Many counts were recorded for this clonotype. The chain links TRBV19 to TRBJ1-6; D is unresolved. Germline V gene data show CDR1 as LNHDA and CDR2 as SQIVND (reference sequence). V was clipped by 3 bases and J by 12 bases, with 15 bases between them. The CDR3 spans 14 residues. The CDR3 nucleotides read TGTGCCAGTAGTATTATGGGCTCCGGGAAACCCCTCCACTTT. Amino acid sequence: CASSIMGSGKPLHF.

The chain uses TRBV7-9 and TRBJ2-7; no reliable D call. This CDR3 is built from 16 residues. V lost 1 base and J 7 bases, leaving 20 bases between the germline ends. The germline V gene has CDR1 SEHNR and CDR2 FQNEAQ (reference sequence). The CDR3: CASSLGGISSYNEQYF. The CDR3 nucleotides are TGTGCCAGCAGCTTAGGCGGCATAAGCTCCTACAATGAGCAGTACTTC.

The chain couples TRBV29-1 to TRBJ1-2, with 8 bases that match TRBD1. CDR3 length: 17 amino acids. The germline V gene has CDR1 SQVTM and CDR2 ANQGSEA. Unmatched junction bases numbered 12, after V lost 0 bases and J lost 3 bases. Written as DNA, the CDR3 is TGCAGCGTTGAAGATAGGAGACAGGGGCCAACTTACTATGGCTACACCTTC. This sequence encodes CSVEDRRQGPTYYGYTF.